The 27 T cell receptor beta chains presented below share a single source sample, sequenced in a study of a mutant IDH1 vaccine in newly diagnosed glioma (dated by TCRdb to 2020 to 2023). No antigen is known for these receptors. This specimen's time point label, interpreted: week 47, end of study. Every vaccine dose consisted of 300 ug of a 20-mer mutant IDH1 peptide in Montanide, administered subcutaneously together with topical imiquimod. Preparation of the library involved the immunoSEQ multiplex PCR assay. The table comes from immuneACCESS by way of TCRdb, which keeps in-frame sequences with V and J called. Part of the clones is missing from these tables; in studies checked, under half for an unresolved V gene and the rest for unknown reasons. For this sample the table gives about 62,000 clones, of which roughly four fifths were detected only once. The top ten hold approximately 3.9% of the sample.

The sequencing here drew on PBMCs, taken from a glioma patient whose treatment included an IDH1 peptide vaccine. These receptors all come from a man aged 25-40 years with glioma.

This rearrangement joins TRBV27 to TRBJ2-3, with TRBD2 as a possible D gene (6 bases). This CDR3 spans 17 amino acids. Germline assignment: CDR1 MNHEY and CDR2 SMNVEV (reference sequence). The V end lost 6 bases, the J end lost 0 bases, and 19 bases lay between the germline ends. The CDR3 loop reads CASSRRAWRDSTDTQYF. Written as DNA, the CDR3 is TGTGCCAGCAGCCGTAGGGCTTGGAGGGACAGCACAGATACGCAGTATTTT.

The V call is TRBV7-2, the J call TRBJ1-2, with a possible D match to TRBD1 (5 bases). This CDR3 is built from 15 residues. V dropped 1 base and J dropped 4 bases, with 13 bases sitting between them. Per germline, CDR1 SGHTA and CDR2 FQGNSA. The CDR3 spells CASSLELGRGYGYTF. The CDR3 DNA follows: TGTGCCAGCAGCTTAGAATTGGGACGTGGCTATGGCTACACCTTC.

The CDR3 DNA reads TGTGCCAGCAGCCACAACCGGGACTCCGGCTCCTACGAGCAGTACTTC. It codes for CASSHNRDSGSYEQYF. V usage is TRBV7-2 and J usage is TRBJ2-7; a weak D match, TRBD2 (6 bases). The CDR3 sequence is 16 residues long. V lost 5 bases to trimming and J lost 0 bases, with 17 bases between them. Germline lookup yields CDR1 SGHTA and CDR2 FQGNSA.

The CDR3 loop is CASSLGLGEVGYTF. In DNA form, the CDR3 reads TGTGCCAGCAGCTTAGGGCTAGGGGAGGTTGGCTACACCTTC. The chain recombines TRBV7-8 with TRBJ1-2; D might be TRBD1 (5 bases). Trimming removed 1 base at V and 7 bases at J, with 13 bases between. Germline V CDR1 and CDR2: SGHVS, FQNEAQ. This CDR3 spans 14 amino acids.

V and J are TRBV2 and TRBJ1-2, with TRBD1 matching 8 bases. The CDR3 loop spans 17 amino acids. The V and J ends lost 2 bases and 1 base, in that order; junction bases with no gene match: 9. Per germline, CDR1 SNHLY and CDR2 FYNNEI. The CDR3 bases are TGTGCCAGCAGTGAAATAGTCAGGACAGGGAATAACTATGGCTACACCTTC. Encoded protein: CASSEIVRTGNNYGYTF.

The chain joins TRBV7-2 to TRBJ2-2; D gene unclear. This CDR3 contains 13 residues. From germline, CDR1 is SGHTA and CDR2 FQGNSA. V was pared by 6 bases and J by 3 bases, with 8 bases between. CDR3 bases: TGTGCCAGCAGTCACAGTTACACCGGGGAGCTGTTTTTT. The encoded protein is CASSHSYTGELFF.

This clone appeared once. The chain joins TRBV6-5 to TRBJ1-6; no definite D call. CDR3 length equals 15 residues. Looked up from germline, CDR1 is MNHEY and CDR2 is SVGAGI. The ends were cut back, 5 bases at V and 7 bases at J, with 15 bases in the middle. The CDR3: CASSRTHGGNSPLHF. As DNA, the CDR3 is TGTGCCAGCAGTAGAACTCACGGAGGGAATTCACCCCTCCACTTT.

J is TRBJ1-6 and V is TRBV27; TRBD1 matches at 7 bases. CDR3 size: 13 residues. The J segment lost 13 bases and the V segment lost 3 bases, leaving 6 bases of the junction unmatched. CDR1 is MNHEY, CDR2 SMNVEV, per germline (reference sequence). CDR3 loop: CASSFRDSYPLHF. CDR3 coding DNA: TGTGCCAGCAGTTTTAGGGACAGCTATCCCCTCCACTTT.

Only one count was recorded for this clone. The J gene is TRBJ1-1, the V gene TRBV29-1; 7 bases line up with TRBD1. CDR1 SQVTM and CDR2 ANQGSEA come from the germline V gene. The CDR3 is 19 residues long. Unmatched junction bases numbered 19, after V lost 0 bases and J lost 3 bases. The CDR3 loop is CSVEDLFGTASAWDTEAFF. In DNA, the CDR3 is TGCAGCGTTGAAGATCTTTTTGGGACAGCCTCGGCATGGGACACTGAAGCTTTCTTT.

This sequence joins TRBV4-2 and TRBJ1-1; 8 positions agree with TRBD1. This CDR3 contains 17 residues. V shed 0 bases and J 5 bases; nucleotides not matched to a gene: 11. The germline CDR1 and CDR2 sequences are LGHNA and YNFKEQ. The chain's CDR3 is CASSQDLQRTGRTEAFF. CDR3 DNA sequence: TGTGCCAGCAGCCAAGATCTTCAAAGGACAGGGAGAACTGAAGCTTTCTTT.

This clone was seen once. The CDR3 DNA is TGCGCCAGCAGCCCAGGGACAGTCCCCCATGAGCAGTTCTTC. Its protein product is CASSPGTVPHEQFF. The V gene is TRBV5-1, the J gene TRBJ2-1, with 7 bases aligning to TRBD1. The length of the CDR3 is 14 residues. The V gene end was trimmed by 4 bases and the J gene end by 8 bases; junction bases not matched to a gene: 9. Per germline, CDR1 SGHRS and CDR2 YFSETQ.

The chain couples TRBV5-5 to TRBJ1-3; D unclear. The CDR3 is 15 amino acids. The V gene's germline CDR1 is SGHKS and CDR2 YYEKEE (reference sequence). V was clipped by 4 bases and J by 1 base, with 12 bases between them. This CDR3 is CASSGPHPSGNTIYF. The CDR3 nucleotides are TGTGCCAGCAGCGGGCCACACCCTTCTGGAAACACCATATATTTT.

The chain joins TRBV4-1 to TRBJ2-3; D may correspond to TRBD1 or TRBD2 (5 bases each). Between the trimmed V and J ends, which lost 0 bases and 3 bases, there was a span of 19 bases. Per germline, CDR1 MGHRA and CDR2 YSYEKL. This CDR3 spans 18 amino acids. CDR3 nucleotide sequence: TGCGCCAGCAGCCAAGATGAGCTTCGAGACAGACTAACAGATACGCAGTATTTT. Its translation is CASSQDELRDRLTDTQYF.

The sample holds one count of this clone. This rearrangement joins TRBV7-2 to TRBJ2-2, with 11 bases aligning to TRBD1. Germline CDR1 is SGHTA and CDR2 is FQGNSA. The CDR3 consists of 16 residues. Trimming removed 5 bases from V and 4 bases from J; junction bases left unmatched: 6. The CDR3 region has the DNA TGTGCCAGCAGCCCCCGGGACAGGGGGGTCACCGGGGAGCTGTTTTTT. Its protein product is CASSPRDRGVTGELFF.

The V call is TRBV5-1, the J call TRBJ2-1; 12 bases line up with TRBD2. The CDR3 contains 18 residues. CDR1 is SGHRS, CDR2 YFSETQ, per germline. Trimming took 2 bases from V and 4 from J; bases not matched to a gene: 10. The CDR3 sequence: CASSFLRASGGAYNEQFF. CDR3 bases: TGCGCCAGCAGCTTTTTGCGGGCTAGCGGGGGGGCGTACAATGAGCAGTTCTTC.

The rearrangement uses TRBV10-3 and TRBJ2-3, with 9 bases that match TRBD2. J gave up 1 base and V 7 bases, and 3 bases lay outside the gene matches. The CDR3 is made up of 14 amino acids. Germline V gene data show CDR1 as ENHRY and CDR2 as SYGVKD. CDR3 in amino acids: CAIMASGGTDTQYF. CDR3 coding DNA: TGTGCCATCATGGCTAGCGGGGGCACAGATACGCAGTATTTT.

This clone was seen more than once but under ten times. V gene TRBV19 combines with J gene TRBJ1-5, with a tentative D call TRBD1 (5 bases). The CDR3 loop spans 15 amino acids. Per germline, CDR1 LNHDA and CDR2 SQIVND (reference sequence). V was clipped by 5 bases and J by 5 bases, with 16 bases between them. DNA for the CDR3: TGTGCCAGTAGTTCCAGGGTACTGGGGCATCAGCCCCAGCATTTT. Its translation: CASSSRVLGHQPQHF.

The chain is built from TRBV19 and TRBJ1-5; 9 positions match TRBD1. The CDR3 has 12 amino acids. Germline V gives CDR1 LNHDA, CDR2 SQIVND (reference sequence). The junction had 2 bases not matched to a gene; V was cut back by 10 bases and J by 4 bases. The CDR3 sequence is CATGTGNQPQHF. The CDR3 nucleotides read TGTGCCACCGGGACAGGGAATCAGCCCCAGCATTTT.

This chain links TRBV6-1 with TRBJ2-4; no reliable D call. V dropped 8 bases and J dropped 0 bases, with 11 bases sitting between them. CDR1 MNHNS and CDR2 SASEGT come from the germline V gene. This CDR3 has 14 residues. CDR3 nucleotide sequence: TGTGCCAGCCGACCAACCCTAGCCAAAAACATTCAGTACTTC. It specifies CASRPTLAKNIQYF.

V and J are TRBV10-1 and TRBJ2-5; D may match TRBD1 or TRBD2 (5 bases each). Trimming left V 3 bases short and J 0 bases short, with 11 bases between. Germline CDR1 reads WNHNN; CDR2 reads SYGVQD (reference sequence). The CDR3 has 15 amino acids. In DNA form, the CDR3 reads TGCGCCAGCAGTGAAGGGACCCCTGACCAAGAGACCCAGTACTTC. Protein sequence: CASSEGTPDQETQYF.

DNA for the CDR3: TGTGCCAGCAGCCGAGAAACGGGCCCTCACGATGGTACGCAGTATTTT. It codes for CASSRETGPHDGTQYF. The J gene is TRBJ2-3, the V gene TRBV14; D unresolved. This CDR3 has 16 residues. Trimming took off 4 bases at V and 8 bases at J, with 22 bases between the two ends. Germline V gene data show CDR1 as SGHDN and CDR2 as FVKESK.

The rearrangement links TRBV27 to TRBJ2-1; D is possibly TRBD2 (5 bases). V lost 2 bases and J lost 5, with 19 bases in between. This CDR3 contains 17 residues. Germline V gene lookup returns CDR1 MNHEY and CDR2 SMNVEV (reference sequence). The CDR3 loop reads CASSLGSSDPSHNEQFF. CDR3 coding DNA: TGTGCCAGCAGTTTAGGGAGCTCGGACCCTTCCCACAATGAGCAGTTCTTC.

The chain combines TRBV6-1 with TRBJ2-4, with D uncertain. The CDR3 length is 15 residues. The V gene's germline CDR1 is MNHNS and CDR2 SASEGT. The V and J ends lost 4 bases and 0 bases respectively, with 10 bases between them. The CDR3 spells CASSGLRGAKNIQYF. CDR3 coding DNA: TGTGCCAGCAGTGGCCTACGAGGAGCCAAAAACATTCAGTACTTC.

The V gene is TRBV13, the J gene TRBJ2-7; D remains unclear. V was clipped by 5 bases and J by 5 bases, with 10 bases between them. Germline V gene data show CDR1 as PRHDT and CDR2 as FYEKMQ (reference sequence). CDR3 length: 12 amino acids. The CDR3 region has the DNA TGTGCCAGCAGCCACCGCAGGAACGAGCAGTACTTC. This gives the protein CASSHRRNEQYF.

The chain carries TRBV5-8 and TRBJ1-3; D remains ambiguous. The ends were cut back, 0 bases at V and 0 bases at J, with 13 bases in the middle. The germline V gene encodes CDR1 SGHTS and CDR2 YDEGEE. The CDR3 is 17 amino acids. The CDR3 nucleotides read TGTGCCAGCAGCTTGGTGAGGTTCCCAGGCTCTGGAAACACCATATATTTT. This sequence encodes CASSLVRFPGSGNTIYF.

This chain uses TRBV7-9 with TRBJ2-3; 9 positions agree with TRBD1. This CDR3 region has 15 residues. Looked up from germline, CDR1 is SEHNR and CDR2 is FQNEAQ (reference sequence). V shed 2 bases and J 5 bases; nucleotides not matched to a gene: 5. The CDR3 here is CASSLPGQGLDTQYF. The CDR3 coding sequence is TGTGCCAGCAGCTTACCAGGACAGGGGTTAGATACGCAGTATTTT.

The chain couples TRBV5-6 to TRBJ1-2, with D tentatively TRBD1 (5 bases). Germline V lookup: CDR1 SGHDT, CDR2 YYEEEE. CDR3 length equals 14 residues. V was cut by 6 bases and J by 2 bases, with 14 bases left in between. This chain's CDR3 is CASTTGAGNYGYTF. In DNA, the CDR3 is TGTGCCAGCACCACCGGGGCAGGGAACTATGGCTACACCTTC.